A selection of T cell receptor beta chains follows, all from one sample in a study of blood T cell repertoires in COVID-19. Assay used: immunoSEQ multiplex PCR; TCRdb lists only in-frame clones, some missing. The repertoire holds about 400,000 clones, with approximately 91% as singletons. Material: PBMCs or T cells enriched from blood (not recorded which). These receptors all come from a woman aged 40 to 49 with acute COVID-19. Each CDR3 is given with its conserved first and last residue. The D gene is left open where the match is weak. Some rows mark clone size as missing; the rest say once, few, many or name a class of expanded clone.

15 TRBJ2-3 TRBD2 TRBV7-2 . CASNSGFGRADTQYF TGTGCCAGCAACTCGGGGTTCGGGAGGGCAGATACGCAGTATTTT
15 TRBJ2-5 TRBD2 TRBV5-1 . CASSWPLAEQETQYF TGCGCCAGCAGCTGGCCACTAGCGGAACAAGAGACCCAGTACTTC
16 TRBJ1-5 TRBD1 TRBV2 . CASSEGDRGLRKPQHF TGTGCCAGCAGTGAGGGCGACAGGGGGCTTAGGAAGCCCCAGCATTTT
14 TRBJ2-7 TRBD1 TRBV11-2 few CASSLAGTGAEQYF TGTGCCAGCAGCTTAGCGGGGACAGGGGCCGAGCAGTACTTC
13 TRBJ2-5 . TRBV5-1 . CASSGGWQETQYF TGCGCCAGCAGCGGAGGGTGGCAAGAGACCCAGTACTTC
12 TRBJ1-1 . TRBV30 . CAWSPGGGYAFF TGTGCCTGGAGTCCTGGGGGCGGATACGCTTTCTTT
13 TRBJ1-5 . TRBV7-2 . CASSLRADQPQHF TGTGCCAGCAGCTTAAGAGCTGATCAGCCCCAGCATTTT
15 TRBJ2-6 . TRBV18 few CASSLQGSGANVLTF TGTGCCAGCTCCCTGCAGGGATCTGGGGCCAACGTCCTGACTTTC
13 TRBJ1-2 . TRBV27 . CASSLVGGAGYTF TGTGCCAGCAGTTTAGTGGGTGGGGCCGGCTACACCTTC
16 TRBJ1-4 . TRBV2 many CATLQTSFSTNEKLFF TGTGCCACCCTTCAGACATCTTTTTCAACTAATGAAAAACTGTTTTTT
12 TRBJ1-1 TRBD1 TRBV9 . CASSSGQGGAFF TGTGCCAGCAGTTCCGGACAGGGTGGCGCTTTCTTT
11 TRBJ2-3 . TRBV10-3 . CAIRDSDTQYF TGTGCCATCAGGGACAGCGATACGCAGTATTTT
11 TRBJ2-1 TRBD1 TRBV3-1/TRBV3-2 . CASSPGQGMFF TGTGCCAGCAGCCCGGGACAGGGGATGTTCTTC
18 TRBJ2-5 TRBD2 TRBV4-1 . CASSQAAGWTGGKETQYF TGCGCCAGCAGCCAAGCGGCGGGTTGGACGGGAGGGAAGGAGACCCAGTACTTC
13 TRBJ1-1 . TRBV19 . CASSPTRGTEAFF TGTGCCAGTAGTCCCACCCGGGGGACTGAAGCTTTCTTT
15 TRBJ1-4 . TRBV10-3 . CAISESGQIDEKLFF TGTGCCATCAGTGAGTCTGGGCAAATTGATGAAAAACTGTTTTTT
15 TRBJ2-3 TRBD2 TRBV4-1 . CASTRAGGSTDTQYF TGCGCCAGCACCCGGGCGGGGGGGAGCACAGATACGCAGTATTTT
15 TRBJ1-3 TRBD1 TRBV6-1 . CASSETGGSGNTIYF TGTGCCAGCAGTGAGACAGGGGGCTCTGGAAACACCATATATTTT
13 TRBJ2-1 TRBD2 TRBV9 . CASERGADSEQFF TGTGCCAGCGAGCGGGGGGCTGATAGTGAGCAGTTCTTC
14 TRBJ1-1 . TRBV7-9 . CASNIGGVNTEAFF TGTGCCAGCAACATAGGGGGAGTCAACACTGAAGCTTTCTTT
15 TRBJ2-5 TRBD1 TRBV3-1/TRBV3-2 . CASSQVVGQKETQYF TGTGCCAGCAGCCAAGTAGTGGGACAGAAAGAGACCCAGTACTTC
13 TRBJ1-6 TRBD1 TRBV30 once CAWGQGLNSPLHF TGTGCCTGGGGACAGGGGCTCAATTCACCCCTCCACTTT
16 TRBJ2-3 TRBD2 TRBV25-1 . CASSERSGGATDTQYF TGTGCCAGCAGTGAACGGAGCGGGGGGGCCACAGATACGCAGTATTTT
15 TRBJ1-1 TRBD1 TRBV6-5 . CASSYSAGGNTEAFF TGTGCCAGCAGTTACTCTGCAGGGGGGAACACTGAAGCTTTCTTT
14 TRBJ2-2 . TRBV18 . CASSPPAETGELFF TGTGCCAGCTCACCACCGGCAGAAACCGGGGAGCTGTTTTTT
14 TRBJ1-1 TRBD1 TRBV5-6 once CASSFGTAHTEAFF TGTGCCAGCAGCTTTGGGACAGCTCACACTGAAGCTTTCTTT
15 TRBJ2-5 . TRBV6-1 few CASSEASQRQETQYF TGTGCCAGCAGTGAAGCGAGTCAGCGGCAAGAGACCCAGTACTTC
17 TRBJ2-5 TRBD2 TRBV3-1/TRBV3-2 . CASSQYPTGGGQETQYF TGTGCCAGCAGCCAATACCCAACGGGGGGAGGGCAAGAGACCCAGTACTTC
15 TRBJ1-5 . TRBV4-1 . CASSQDGGAGQPQHF TGCGCCAGCAGCCAAGATGGGGGGGCCGGTCAGCCCCAGCATTTT
15 TRBJ1-4 . TRBV15 . CATSTTGQLNEKLFF TGTGCCACCAGCACGACCGGACAGCTTAATGAAAAACTGTTTTTT
15 TRBJ2-7 TRBD1 TRBV3-1/TRBV3-2 . CASSHFRTGSYEQYF TGTGCCAGCAGCCACTTTAGGACAGGGTCGTACGAGCAGTACTTC